This T cell receptor beta chain was observed in a study of CD8 T cells in Susac syndrome. It was with random hexamers that about 0.45 to 1 ug RNA was reverse transcribed. It was immunoSEQ multiplex PCR that amplified TCR beta CDR3 across 54 Vbeta and 13 Jbeta. Using its own MiXCR run on the immunoSEQ multiplex PCR reads, TCRdb lists one record per CDR3 protein. The sample lists about 120,000 distinct CDR3 sequences, 85% to 95% occurring once. From blood CD8+ and CD4+ T cells, TCR beta sequences were generated. The multiple sclerosis control group was made up of treatment-naive patients with stable or active relapsing-remitting disease. V lost 2 bases and J 4 bases, leaving 17 bases between the germline ends. This CDR3 has 17 residues. Germline values: CDR1 MNHEY, CDR2 SVGAGI.

The clonotype was recovered from a human donor with multiple sclerosis. V and J are TRBV6-5 and TRBJ2-2, with D perhaps matching TRBD2 (7 bases). Material: CD4+ T cells from PBMCs. CDR3 protein: CASSYPPRGALTGELFF. In DNA form, the CDR3 reads TGTGCCAGCAGTTACCCCCCCCGGGGGGCACTCACCGGGGAGCTGTTTTTT.